This TCR beta chain was sequenced in a study of blood T cell repertoires in COVID-19. Study-level background: The samples span acute and convalescent COVID-19 from the United States, Italy and Spain. The cDNA or gDNA used as material had been derived from T cells, B-cell-depleted T cells, or PBMCs.

Repertoires were generated with immunoSEQ multiplex PCR, while TCRdb's copy carries only in-frame clones and drops some. Among roughly 330,000 clones listed, 87% were seen once. Seattle-derived patients entered the study during active infection and were followed longitudinally. The CDR3 is made up of 14 amino acids. Unmatched junction bases numbered 6, after V lost 6 bases and J lost 3 bases. The germline gives CDR1 LNHNV, CDR2 YYDKDF (reference sequence). The sequencing input was peripheral blood. The chain carries TRBV15 and TRBJ2-3; TRBD1 matches at 7 bases. This TCR was sampled from a man between 25 and 39 years old with COVID-19, enrolled during active disease. In DNA, the CDR3 is TGTGCCACCAGTATCACAGGGGTTACAGATACGCAGTATTTT. It specifies CATSITGVTDTQYF.